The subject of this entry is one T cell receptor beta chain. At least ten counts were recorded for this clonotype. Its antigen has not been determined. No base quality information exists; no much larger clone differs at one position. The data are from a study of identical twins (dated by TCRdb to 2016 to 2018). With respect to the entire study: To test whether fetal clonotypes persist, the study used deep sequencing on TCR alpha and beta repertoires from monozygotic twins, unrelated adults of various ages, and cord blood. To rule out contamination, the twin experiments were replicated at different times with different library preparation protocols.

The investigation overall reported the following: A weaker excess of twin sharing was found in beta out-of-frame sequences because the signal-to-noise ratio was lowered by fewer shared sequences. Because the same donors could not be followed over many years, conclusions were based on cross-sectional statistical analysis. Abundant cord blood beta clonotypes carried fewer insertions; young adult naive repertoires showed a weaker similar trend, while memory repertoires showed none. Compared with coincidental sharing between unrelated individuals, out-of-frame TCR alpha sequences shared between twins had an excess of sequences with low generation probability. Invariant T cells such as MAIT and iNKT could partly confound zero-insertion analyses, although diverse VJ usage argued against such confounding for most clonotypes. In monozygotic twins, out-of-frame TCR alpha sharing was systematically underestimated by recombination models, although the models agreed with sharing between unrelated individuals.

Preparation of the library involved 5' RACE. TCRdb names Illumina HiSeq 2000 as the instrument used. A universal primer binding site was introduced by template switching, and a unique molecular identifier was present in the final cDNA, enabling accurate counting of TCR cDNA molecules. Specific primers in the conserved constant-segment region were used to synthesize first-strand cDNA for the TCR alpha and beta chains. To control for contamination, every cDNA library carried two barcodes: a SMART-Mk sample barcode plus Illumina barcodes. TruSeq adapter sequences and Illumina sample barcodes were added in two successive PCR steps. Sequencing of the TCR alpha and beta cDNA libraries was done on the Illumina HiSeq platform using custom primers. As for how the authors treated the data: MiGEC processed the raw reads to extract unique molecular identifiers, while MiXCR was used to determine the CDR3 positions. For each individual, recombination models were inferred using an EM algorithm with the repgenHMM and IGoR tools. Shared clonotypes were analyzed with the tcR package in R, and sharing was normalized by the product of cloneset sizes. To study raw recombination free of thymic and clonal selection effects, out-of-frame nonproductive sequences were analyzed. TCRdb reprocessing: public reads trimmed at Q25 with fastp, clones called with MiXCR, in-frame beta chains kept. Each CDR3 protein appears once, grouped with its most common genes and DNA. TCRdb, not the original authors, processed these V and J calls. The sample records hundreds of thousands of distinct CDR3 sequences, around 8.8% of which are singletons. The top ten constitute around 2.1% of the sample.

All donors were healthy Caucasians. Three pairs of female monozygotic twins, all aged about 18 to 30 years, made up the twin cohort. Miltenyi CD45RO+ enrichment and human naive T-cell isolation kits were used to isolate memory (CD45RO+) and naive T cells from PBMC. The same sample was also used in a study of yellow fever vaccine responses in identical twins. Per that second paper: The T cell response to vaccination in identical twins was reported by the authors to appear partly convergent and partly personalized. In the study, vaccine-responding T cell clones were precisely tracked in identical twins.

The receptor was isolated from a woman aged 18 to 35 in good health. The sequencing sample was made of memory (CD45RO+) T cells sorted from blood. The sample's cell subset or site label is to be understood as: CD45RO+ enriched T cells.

The nucleotides are TGTGCCATCAGTGAGCAGGTGGGGAACACCGGGGAGCTGTTTTTT. Translated, this gives CAISEQVGNTGELFF. This chain joins TRBV10-3 to TRBJ2-2; no D gene call is confident. V is cut by 2 bases and J by 1 base, and the space between the germline ends is 8 bases. The CDR3 sequence holds 15 residues, the cysteine and phenylalanine included. The CDR3 DNA has 45 bases and is translated from base 1. According to the germline V gene, CDR1 reads ENHRY and CDR2 reads SYGVKD.